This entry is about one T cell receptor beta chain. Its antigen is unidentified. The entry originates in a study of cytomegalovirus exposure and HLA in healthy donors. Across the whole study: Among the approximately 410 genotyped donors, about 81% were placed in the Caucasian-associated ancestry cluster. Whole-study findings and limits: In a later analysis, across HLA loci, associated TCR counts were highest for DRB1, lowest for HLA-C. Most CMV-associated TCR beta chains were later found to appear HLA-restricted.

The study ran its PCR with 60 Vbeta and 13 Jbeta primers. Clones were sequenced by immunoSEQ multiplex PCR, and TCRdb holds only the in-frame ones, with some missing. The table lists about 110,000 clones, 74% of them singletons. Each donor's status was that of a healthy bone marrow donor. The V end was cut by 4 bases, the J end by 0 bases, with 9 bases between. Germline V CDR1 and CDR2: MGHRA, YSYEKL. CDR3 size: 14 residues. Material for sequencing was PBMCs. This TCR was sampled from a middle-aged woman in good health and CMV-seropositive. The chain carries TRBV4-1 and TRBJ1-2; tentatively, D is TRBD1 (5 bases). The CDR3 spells CASSPTVSNYGYTF. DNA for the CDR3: TGCGCCAGCAGCCCGACAGTATCTAACTATGGCTACACCTTC.